This T cell receptor (beta chain) was recorded in a study of blood T cells in healthy people across ages. Germline lookup yields CDR1 SGHDN and CDR2 FVKESK. The CDR3 extends over 13 amino acids. Trimming pared 2 bases from V and 11 bases from J, leaving 15 bases between. Using a J-beta primer mix together with a sample-barcoded 5' primer, a second PCR was run for 7 to 11 cycles. TCRdb called the 5' RACE reads again in MiXCR, with one record for every CDR3 protein. The table lists roughly 860,000 distinct CDR3 sequences, 62% of them singletons. The TCR comes from a man under 40 in good health. V is TRBV14 and J is TRBJ2-5; no reliable D call. Material for sequencing was blood. DNA for the CDR3: TGTGCCAGCAGCCAATCTCTAGTCAATGAGCAGTACTTC. This gives the protein CASSQSLVNEQYF.